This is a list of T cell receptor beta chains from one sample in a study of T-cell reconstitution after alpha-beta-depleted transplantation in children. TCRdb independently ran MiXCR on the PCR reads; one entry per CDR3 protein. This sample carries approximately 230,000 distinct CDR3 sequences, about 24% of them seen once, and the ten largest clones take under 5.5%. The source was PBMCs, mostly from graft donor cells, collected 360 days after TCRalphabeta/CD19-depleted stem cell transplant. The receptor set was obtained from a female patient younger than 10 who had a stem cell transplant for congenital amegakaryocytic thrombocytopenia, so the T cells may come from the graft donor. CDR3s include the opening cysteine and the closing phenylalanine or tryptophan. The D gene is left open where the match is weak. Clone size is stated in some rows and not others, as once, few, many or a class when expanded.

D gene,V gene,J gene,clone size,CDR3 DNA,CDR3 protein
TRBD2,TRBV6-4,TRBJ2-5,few,TGTGCCAGCAGCTCACTAGCGGGAGGCCAAGAGACCCAGTACTTC,CASSSLAGGQETQYF
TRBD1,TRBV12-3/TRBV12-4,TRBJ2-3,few,TGTGCCAGCAGTTTAGCCGGGACAGAAAGGCGAGATACGCAGTATTTT,CASSLAGTERRDTQYF
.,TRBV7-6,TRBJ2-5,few,TGTGCCAGCAGCTTAGCCCTACCGGGACAAATACAAGAGACCCAGTACTTC,CASSLALPGQIQETQYF
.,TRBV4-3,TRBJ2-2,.,TGCGCCAGCAGCCAAGATGGGGCAGGCGGGGAGCTGTTTTTT,CASSQDGAGGELFF
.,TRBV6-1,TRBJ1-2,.,TGTGCCAGCAGGGAACTCGCAGTCTATGGCTACACCTTC,CASRELAVYGYTF
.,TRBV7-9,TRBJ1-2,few,TGTGCCAGCAGCCCCCGGACACCTACTTCCCACTATGGCTACACCTTC,CASSPRTPTSHYGYTF
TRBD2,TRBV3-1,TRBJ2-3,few,TGTGCCAGCAGCCAGGGACTAGCGGTGAACACAGATACGCAGTATTTT,CASSQGLAVNTDTQYF
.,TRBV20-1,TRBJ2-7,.,TGCAGTGCTAGAAAGCCCAGGGCTTACGAGCAGTACTTC,CSARKPRAYEQYF
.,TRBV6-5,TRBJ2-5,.,TGTGCCAGCAGTTACTCGATCAGGGTTCGAGAGACCCAGTACTTC,CASSYSIRVRETQYF
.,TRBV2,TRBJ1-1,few,TGTGCCAGCAGTGGCGGCATTCTTGGCCCTGAAGCTTTCTTT,CASSGGILGPEAFF
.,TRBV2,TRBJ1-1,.,TGTGCCAGCAGAAGTCAGGGGTCGATGGCTTTCTTT,CASRSQGSMAFF
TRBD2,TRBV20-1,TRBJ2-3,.,TGCAGTGCCGACCTTCTTGCGGGGGGGCCGAAAGATACGCAGTATTTT,CSADLLAGGPKDTQYF
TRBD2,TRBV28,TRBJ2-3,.,TGTGCCACCGTTAGCGGGACCTACACAGATACGCAGTATTTT,CATVSGTYTDTQYF
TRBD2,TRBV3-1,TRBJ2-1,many,TGTGCCAGCAGGCGAGGGACTAATTACAATGAGCAGTTCTTC,CASRRGTNYNEQFF
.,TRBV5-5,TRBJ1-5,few,TGTGCCAGCAGCTTTGGGGGAGATCAGCCCCAGCATTTT,CASSFGGDQPQHF
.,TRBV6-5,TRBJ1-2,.,TGTGCCAGCAGTTCCGGGGGCGGCAACTATGGCTACACCTTC,CASSSGGGNYGYTF
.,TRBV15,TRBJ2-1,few,TGTGCCACCAGCAGAGATTATAGCTCAGTTCCCACTAATGAGCAGTTCTTC,CATSRDYSSVPTNEQFF
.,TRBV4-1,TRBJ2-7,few,TGCGCCAGCAGCCAAGAGGGACTTGTCTACGAGCAGTACTTC,CASSQEGLVYEQYF
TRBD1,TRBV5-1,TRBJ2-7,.,TGCGCCAGCACCCCCCACCGGGACAGGGGGCTCTTCTACGAGCAGTACTTC,CASTPHRDRGLFYEQYF
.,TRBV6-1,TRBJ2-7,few,TGTGCCAGCATCAGTCGGAATAACGAGCAGTACTTC,CASISRNNEQYF
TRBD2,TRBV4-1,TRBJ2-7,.,TGCGCCAGCAGCCAACTAGCGGGGGGACGCTACGAGCAGTACTTC,CASSQLAGGRYEQYF
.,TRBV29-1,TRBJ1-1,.,TGCAGCGCCGCAGGGAGCGGGGACACTGAAGCTTTCTTT,CSAAGSGDTEAFF
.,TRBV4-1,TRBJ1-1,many,TGCGCCAGCAGCCAACCCTGGGGGGGCACTGAAGCTTTCTTT,CASSQPWGGTEAFF
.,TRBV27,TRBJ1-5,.,TGTGCCAGCAGTTTACGATTTTCAGGGGCCGGCAATCAGCCCCAGCATTTT,CASSLRFSGAGNQPQHF
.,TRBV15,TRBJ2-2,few,TGTGCCGCCCTACGAGATACTAACACCGGGGAGCTGTTTTTT,CAALRDTNTGELFF
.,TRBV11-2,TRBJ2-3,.,TGTGCCAGCAGCTTTTCGGCGGGGTTCACAGATACGCAGTATTTT,CASSFSAGFTDTQYF
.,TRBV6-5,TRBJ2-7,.,TGTGCCAGCAGTTACTCGAATCCAGGGGCCGAGCAGTACTTC,CASSYSNPGAEQYF
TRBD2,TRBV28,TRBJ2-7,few,TGTGCCAGCAGCATAGCGGGGGGCCCCGAGGGGTCCTACGAGCAGTACTTC,CASSIAGGPEGSYEQYF
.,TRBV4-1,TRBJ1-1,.,TGCGCCAGCAGCCAAGCCCTCGGGGACGGCGGGGGAGCTTTCTTT,CASSQALGDGGGAFF
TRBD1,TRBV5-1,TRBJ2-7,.,TGCGCCAGCAGCTTGGCCGATCGGGACAGCTACGAGCAGTACTTC,CASSLADRDSYEQYF
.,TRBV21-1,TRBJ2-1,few,TGTGCCAGCAGCGAGGAGAAGTTGAATGAGCAGTTCTTC,CASSEEKLNEQFF
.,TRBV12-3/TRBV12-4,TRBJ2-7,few,TGTGCCAGCAGTTTAGCTCAGGGTGGAGAGCAGTACTTC,CASSLAQGGEQYF
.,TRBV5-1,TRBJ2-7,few,TGCGCCAGCAGACCCTTCGACGTCGACTCCTACGAGCAGTACTTC,CASRPFDVDSYEQYF
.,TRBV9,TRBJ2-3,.,TGTGCCAGCAGCGGCTTCTTCGGGGACACAGATACGCAGTATTTT,CASSGFFGDTDTQYF
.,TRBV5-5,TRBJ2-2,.,TGTGCCAGCAGCTTGAACCTCAGCGGGGAGCTGTTTTTT,CASSLNLSGELFF